These 9 T cell receptor beta chains were sequenced from one sample in a study of T-cell reconstitution after alpha-beta-depleted transplantation in children. The TCRbeta library incorporated unique molecular identifiers. TCRdb analysed the PCR reads with MiXCR anew, one entry per CDR3 protein. The sample lists 640,000 or so distinct CDR3 sequences; approximately 15% were seen once. Source: PBMCs from the stem cell graft donor, taken from the stem cell graft. All receptors come from a human donor who donated a stem cell graft to a child with acute myeloid leukemia.

In its sample, this clonotype was seen a few times. V gene TRBV20-1 combines with J gene TRBJ2-5; TRBD2 agrees at 7 bases. The CDR3 runs 14 residues. Germline CDR1 DFQATT, CDR2 SNEGSKA (reference sequence). This CDR3 is CSGGAAGRGETQYF. CDR3 DNA sequence: TGCAGCGGTGGAGCTGCGGGGAGGGGCGAGACCCAGTACTTC.

Ten or more counts support this clonotype. The genes are TRBV6-4 and TRBJ1-1; D perhaps matches TRBD1 (6 bases). Germline V gene lookup returns CDR1 MRHNA and CDR2 SNTAGT. V dropped 6 bases and J dropped 1 base, with 12 bases sitting between them. There are 14 residues in the CDR3. CDR3 DNA sequence: TGTGCCAGCAGAACACAGGGACAGAACACTGAAGCTTTCTTT. Translating it yields CASRTQGQNTEAFF.

The gene calls are TRBV15 and TRBJ1-1; no definite D call. In germline, CDR1 is LNHNV, CDR2 YYDKDF (reference sequence). CDR3 length: 15 amino acids. V lost 0 bases and J 10 bases, leaving 18 bases between the germline ends. CDR3 loop: CATSRDPRPTEGAFF. CDR3 sequence (DNA): TGTGCCACCAGCAGAGATCCTCGGCCCACAGAGGGAGCTTTCTTT.

In its sample, this clonotype was seen many times. V usage is TRBV24-1 and J usage is TRBJ2-2, with D perhaps matching TRBD1 (5 bases). The CDR3 is made up of 15 amino acids. The V gene lost 5 bases and the J gene lost 7 bases, with 16 bases spanning the gap. CDR1 KGHDR and CDR2 SFDVKD come from the germline V gene. The CDR3 DNA sequence: TGTGCCACCAGTGGCCGCCAAGGGGTGAGCGGGGAGCTGTTTTTT. It codes for CATSGRQGVSGELFF.

The gene calls are TRBV5-1 and TRBJ2-3; possibly TRBD1 for D (7 bases). V lost 4 bases and J 4 bases, leaving 16 bases between the germline ends. There are 15 residues in the CDR3. The germline gives CDR1 SGHRS, CDR2 YFSETQ. The CDR3, as DNA: TGCGCCAGCAGCCGGGGGCAGGGGGGAGCAGATACGCAGTATTTT. It specifies CASSRGQGGADTQYF.

V and J are TRBV28 and TRBJ2-5; 13 bases are a match to TRBD2. With 5 bases clipped from V and 7 bases from J, the junction kept 7 bases outside the gene matches. There are 15 residues in the CDR3. Germline CDR1 reads MDHEN; CDR2 reads SYDVKM. The CDR3 DNA reads as TGTGCCAGCAGTCCTGGACTAGCGGGGGCCCGGACCCAGTACTTC. It encodes CASSPGLAGARTQYF.

The chain is built from TRBV20-1 and TRBJ1-1; 8 positions agree with TRBD1. The CDR3 contains 11 residues. Germline CDR1 DFQATT, CDR2 SNEGSKA (reference sequence). The junction had 3 bases not matched to a gene; V was cut back by 2 bases and J by 10 bases. CDR3 DNA sequence: TGCAGTGCTAGACAGGGGGCGCGAGCTTTCTTT. It yields the protein CSARQGARAFF.

This clonotype was counted between two and nine times. CDR3 DNA: TGTGCCAGCAGCTTAGCGTCGGCAGCCTCTGGAAACACCATATATTTT. Translated: CASSLASAASGNTIYF. The chain couples TRBV7-2 to TRBJ1-3; D is ambiguous. The CDR3 runs to 16 residues. V lost 0 bases, J lost 0 bases, and 9 bases lay in between. CDR1 is SGHTA, CDR2 FQGNSA, per germline.

The rearrangement uses TRBV7-9 and TRBJ1-3, with a weak D call TRBD1 (6 bases). The V gene's germline CDR1 is SEHNR and CDR2 FQNEAQ (reference sequence). The CDR3 is 15 amino acids. The V end lost 5 bases, the J end lost 4 bases, and 15 bases lay between the germline ends. The CDR3 protein is CASSPLSRGGNTIYF. CDR3 DNA sequence: TGTGCCAGCAGCCCTCTGTCCAGGGGAGGAAACACCATATATTTT.